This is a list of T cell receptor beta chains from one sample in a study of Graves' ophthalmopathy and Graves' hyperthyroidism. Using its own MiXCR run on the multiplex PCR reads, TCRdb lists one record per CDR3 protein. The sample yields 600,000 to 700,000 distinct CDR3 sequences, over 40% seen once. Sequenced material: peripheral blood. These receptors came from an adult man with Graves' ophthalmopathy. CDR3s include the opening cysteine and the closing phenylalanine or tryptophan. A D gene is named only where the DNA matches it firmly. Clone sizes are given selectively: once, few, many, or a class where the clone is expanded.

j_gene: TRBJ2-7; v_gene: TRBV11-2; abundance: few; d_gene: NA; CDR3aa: CASSLDSGWHGQYF; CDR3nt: TGTGCCAGCAGCTTAGATTCCGGCTGGCACGGGCAGTACTTC
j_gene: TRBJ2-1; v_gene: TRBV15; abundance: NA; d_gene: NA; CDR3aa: CATSRVGDTAYNEQFF; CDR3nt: TGTGCCACCAGCAGAGTTGGTGACACCGCCTACAATGAGCAGTTCTTC
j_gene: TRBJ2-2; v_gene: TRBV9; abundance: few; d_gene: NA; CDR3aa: CASSARSTGELFF; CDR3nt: TGTGCCAGCAGCGCCCGTAGTACCGGGGAGCTGTTTTTT
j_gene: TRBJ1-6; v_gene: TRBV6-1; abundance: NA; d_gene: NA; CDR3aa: CASSSKQVGANSPLHF; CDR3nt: TGTGCCAGCTCCTCCAAGCAAGTGGGAGCCAATTCACCCCTCCACTTT
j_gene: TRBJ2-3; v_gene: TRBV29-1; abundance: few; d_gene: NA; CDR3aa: CSVAVAGTDTQYF; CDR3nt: TGCAGCGTCGCCGTGGCCGGCACAGATACGCAGTATTTT
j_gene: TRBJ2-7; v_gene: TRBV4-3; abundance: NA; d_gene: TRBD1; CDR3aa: CASSQGGGTGDYEQYF; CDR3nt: TGCGCCAGCAGCCAAGGGGGCGGGACAGGGGACTACGAGCAGTACTTC
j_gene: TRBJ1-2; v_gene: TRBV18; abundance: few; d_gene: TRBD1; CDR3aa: CASSATGQYGYTF; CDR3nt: TGTGCCAGCTCAGCGACAGGGCAATATGGCTACACCTTC
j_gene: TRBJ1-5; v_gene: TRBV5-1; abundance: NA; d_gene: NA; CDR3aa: CASEQNGGGQPQHF; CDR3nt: TGCGCCAGCGAACAAAACGGGGGCGGTCAGCCCCAGCATTTT
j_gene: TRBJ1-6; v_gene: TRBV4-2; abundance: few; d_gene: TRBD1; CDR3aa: CASSPDDRVNSPLHF; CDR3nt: TGTGCCAGCAGCCCAGATGACAGGGTAAATTCACCCCTCCACTTT
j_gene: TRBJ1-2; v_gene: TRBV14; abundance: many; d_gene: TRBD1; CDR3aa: CASSHWTGDFYGYTF; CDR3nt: TGTGCCAGCAGCCATTGGACAGGGGATTTTTATGGCTACACCTTC
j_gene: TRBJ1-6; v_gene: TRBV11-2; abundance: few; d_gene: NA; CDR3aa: CASSLPRGVSPLHF; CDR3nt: TGTGCCAGCAGCTTACCCCGGGGGGTCTCACCCCTCCACTTT
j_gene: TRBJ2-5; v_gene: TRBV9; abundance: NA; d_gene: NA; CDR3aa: CASGQVGREETQYF; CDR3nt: TGTGCCAGCGGCCAAGTAGGAAGGGAAGAGACCCAGTACTTC
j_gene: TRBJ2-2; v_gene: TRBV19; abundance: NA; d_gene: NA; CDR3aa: CAWAGGPGELFF; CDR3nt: TGTGCCTGGGCAGGGGGGCCCGGGGAGCTGTTTTTT
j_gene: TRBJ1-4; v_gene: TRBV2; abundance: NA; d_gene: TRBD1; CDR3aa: CASMSRTGNTEANEKLFF; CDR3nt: TGTGCCAGCATGTCTAGGACAGGGAACACTGAAGCTAATGAAAAACTGTTTTTT
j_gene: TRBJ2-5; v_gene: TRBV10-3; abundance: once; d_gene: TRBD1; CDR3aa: CAISKGQQGPQYF; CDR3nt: TGTGCCATCAGTAAGGGACAGCAAGGGCCCCAGTACTTC
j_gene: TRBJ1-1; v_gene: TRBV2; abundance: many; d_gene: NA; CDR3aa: CASSLHETKGDTEAFF; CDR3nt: TGTGCCAGCAGCCTTCACGAGACAAAAGGGGACACTGAAGCTTTCTTT
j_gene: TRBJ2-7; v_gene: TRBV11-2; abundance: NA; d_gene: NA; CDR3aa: CASSPGRMLEQYF; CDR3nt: TGTGCCAGCAGCCCGGGGAGAATGCTCGAGCAGTACTTC
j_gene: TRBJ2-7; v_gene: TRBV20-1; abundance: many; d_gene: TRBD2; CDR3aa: CSAKGLAGQYEQYF; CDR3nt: TGCAGTGCTAAGGGACTAGCGGGGCAGTACGAGCAGTACTTC
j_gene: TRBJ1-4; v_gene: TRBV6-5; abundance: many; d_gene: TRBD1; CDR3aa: CATAKSQGQLFF; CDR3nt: TGTGCCACAGCCAAATCACAGGGGCAGCTGTTTTTT
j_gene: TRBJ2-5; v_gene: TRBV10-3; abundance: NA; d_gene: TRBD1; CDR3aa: CASRDPYRGEETQYF; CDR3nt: TGTGCCAGCAGAGACCCCTACAGGGGTGAGGAGACCCAGTACTTC
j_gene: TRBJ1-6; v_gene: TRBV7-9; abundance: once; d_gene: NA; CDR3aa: CASSLDGGRAQPLHF; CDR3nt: TGTGCCAGCAGCTTGGATGGGGGGCGAGCTCAGCCCCTCCACTTT
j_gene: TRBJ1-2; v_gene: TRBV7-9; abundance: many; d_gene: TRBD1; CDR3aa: CASSSDRGYGYTF; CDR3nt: TGTGCCAGCAGCTCGGACAGGGGATATGGCTACACCTTC
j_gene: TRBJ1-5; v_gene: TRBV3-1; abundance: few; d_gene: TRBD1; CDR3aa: CASSQGTGGDQPQHF; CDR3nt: TGTGCCAGCAGCCAAGGGACAGGGGGCGATCAGCCCCAGCATTTT
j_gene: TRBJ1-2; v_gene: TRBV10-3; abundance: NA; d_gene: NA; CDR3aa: CAISETRGASVYGYTF; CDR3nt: TGTGCCATCAGTGAGACAAGGGGCGCGTCGGTATATGGCTACACCTTC
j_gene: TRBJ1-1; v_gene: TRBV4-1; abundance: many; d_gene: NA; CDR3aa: CASSQVGIGTEAFF; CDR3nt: TGCGCCAGCAGCCAAGTGGGGATCGGCACTGAAGCTTTCTTT
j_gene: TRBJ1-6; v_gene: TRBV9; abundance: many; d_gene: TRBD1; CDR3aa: CASSVGPGGADSPLHF; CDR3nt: TGTGCCAGCAGCGTAGGGCCAGGGGGCGCGGATTCACCCCTCCACTTT
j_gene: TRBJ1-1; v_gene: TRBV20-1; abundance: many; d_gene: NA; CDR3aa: CSARGGGPNTEAFF; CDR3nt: TGCAGTGCTAGAGGTGGCGGTCCGAACACTGAAGCTTTCTTT
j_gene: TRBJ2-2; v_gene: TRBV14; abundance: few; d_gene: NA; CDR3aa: CASSQNFANTGELFF; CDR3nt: TGTGCCAGCAGCCAAAATTTCGCGAACACCGGGGAGCTGTTTTTT
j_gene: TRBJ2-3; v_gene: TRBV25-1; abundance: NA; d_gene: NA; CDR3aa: CASSQVDTGTDTQYF; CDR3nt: TGTGCCAGCAGCCAAGTAGACACCGGCACAGATACGCAGTATTTT
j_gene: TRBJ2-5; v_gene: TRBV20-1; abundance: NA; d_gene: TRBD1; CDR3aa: CSASGATGTGWWDTQYF; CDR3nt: TGCAGTGCTAGCGGGGCGACCGGGACAGGGTGGTGGGATACGCAGTACTTC
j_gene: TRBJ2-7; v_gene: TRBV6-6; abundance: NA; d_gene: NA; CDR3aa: CASSYLATISYEQYF; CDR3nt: TGTGCCAGCAGTTACCTAGCAACCATCTCCTACGAGCAGTACTTC
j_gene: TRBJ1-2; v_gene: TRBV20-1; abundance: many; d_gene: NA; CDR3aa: CSAQRGAGYTF; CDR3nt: TGCAGTGCTCAGAGGGGAGCGGGCTACACCTTC
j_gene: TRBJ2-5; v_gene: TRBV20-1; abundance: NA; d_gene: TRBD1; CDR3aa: CSASPGTGVSQYF; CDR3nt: TGCAGTGCTAGCCCCGGGACAGGGGTTTCCCAGTACTTC
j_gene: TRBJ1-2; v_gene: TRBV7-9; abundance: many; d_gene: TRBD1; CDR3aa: CASCGDSRMYGYTF; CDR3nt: TGTGCCAGCTGCGGGGACAGCCGTATGTATGGCTACACCTTC
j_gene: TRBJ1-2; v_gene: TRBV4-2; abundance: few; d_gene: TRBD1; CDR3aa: CASSPRQGNRDGYTF; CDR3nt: TGTGCCAGCAGCCCTCGACAGGGGAATCGTGATGGCTACACCTTC
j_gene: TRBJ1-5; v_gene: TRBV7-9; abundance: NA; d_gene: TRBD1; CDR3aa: CASSGTGTGTSNQPQHF; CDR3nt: TGTGCCAGCAGCGGGACCGGGACAGGGACTAGCAATCAGCCCCAGCATTTT
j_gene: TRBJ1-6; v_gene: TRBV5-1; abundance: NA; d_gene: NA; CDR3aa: CASSWASGSESPLHF; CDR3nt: TGTGCCAGCAGCTGGGCTAGCGGGAGTGAGTCACCCCTCCACTTT
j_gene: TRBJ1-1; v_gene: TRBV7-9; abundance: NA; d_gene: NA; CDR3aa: CASSPGAPNTEAFF; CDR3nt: TGTGCCAGCAGCCCCGGGGCACCGAACACTGAAGCTTTCTTT
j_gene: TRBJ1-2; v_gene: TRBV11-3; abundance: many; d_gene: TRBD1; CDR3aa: CASSFSPGGRGYTF; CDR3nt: TGTGCCAGCAGCTTTTCACCAGGGGGCCGGGGCTACACCTTC
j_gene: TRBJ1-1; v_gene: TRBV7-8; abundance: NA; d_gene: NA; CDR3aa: CASSREGRPGRNTEAFF; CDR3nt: TGTGCCAGCAGCAGAGAGGGACGTCCGGGTCGAAACACTGAAGCTTTCTTT
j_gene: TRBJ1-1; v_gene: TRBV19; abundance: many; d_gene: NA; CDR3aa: CASSIPGFEAFF; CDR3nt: TGTGCCAGTAGTATCCCAGGGTTTGAAGCTTTCTTT
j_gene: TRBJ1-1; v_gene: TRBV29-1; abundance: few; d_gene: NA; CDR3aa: CRREGGLDSEAFF; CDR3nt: TGCAGACGAGAGGGAGGGCTCGACTCTGAAGCTTTCTTT
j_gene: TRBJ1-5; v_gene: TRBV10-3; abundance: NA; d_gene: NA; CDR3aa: CAISEATYEQHF; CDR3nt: TGTGCCATCAGTGAGGCGACCTACGAGCAGCATTTT
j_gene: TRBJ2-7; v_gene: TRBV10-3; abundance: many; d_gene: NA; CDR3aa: CAISVRDTYEQYF; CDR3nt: TGTGCCATCAGTGTCAGGGATACCTACGAGCAGTACTTC
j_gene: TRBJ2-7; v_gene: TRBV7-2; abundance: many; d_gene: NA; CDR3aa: CASSSLVGYEQYF; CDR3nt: TGTGCCAGCAGCTCGCTAGTTGGGTACGAGCAGTACTTC
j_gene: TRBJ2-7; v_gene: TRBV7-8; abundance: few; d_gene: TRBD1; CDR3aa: CASSLEGRGIYEQYF; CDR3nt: TGTGCCAGCAGCTTAGAGGGCAGGGGGATTTACGAGCAGTACTTC
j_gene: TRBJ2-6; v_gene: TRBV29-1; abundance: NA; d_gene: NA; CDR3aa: CSAWTGSGANVLTF; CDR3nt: TGCAGCGCCTGGACCGGATCGGGGGCCAACGTCCTGACTTTC
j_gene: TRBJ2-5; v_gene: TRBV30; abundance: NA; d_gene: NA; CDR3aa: CAWRRGLVETQYF; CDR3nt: TGTGCCTGGAGGAGGGGGTTAGTCGAGACCCAGTACTTC
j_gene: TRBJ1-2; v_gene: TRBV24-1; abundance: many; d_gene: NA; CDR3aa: CATSDLGMDSGYTF; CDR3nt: TGTGCCACCAGTGATTTGGGGATGGATTCTGGCTACACCTTC
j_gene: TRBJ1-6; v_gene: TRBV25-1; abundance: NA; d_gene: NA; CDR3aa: CASQPDSPLHF; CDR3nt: TGTGCCAGTCAACCGGATTCACCCCTCCACTTT
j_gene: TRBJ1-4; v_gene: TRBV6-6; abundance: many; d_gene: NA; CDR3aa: CASSYGRGREKLFF; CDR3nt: TGTGCCAGCAGTTACGGCAGGGGTAGAGAAAAACTGTTTTTT